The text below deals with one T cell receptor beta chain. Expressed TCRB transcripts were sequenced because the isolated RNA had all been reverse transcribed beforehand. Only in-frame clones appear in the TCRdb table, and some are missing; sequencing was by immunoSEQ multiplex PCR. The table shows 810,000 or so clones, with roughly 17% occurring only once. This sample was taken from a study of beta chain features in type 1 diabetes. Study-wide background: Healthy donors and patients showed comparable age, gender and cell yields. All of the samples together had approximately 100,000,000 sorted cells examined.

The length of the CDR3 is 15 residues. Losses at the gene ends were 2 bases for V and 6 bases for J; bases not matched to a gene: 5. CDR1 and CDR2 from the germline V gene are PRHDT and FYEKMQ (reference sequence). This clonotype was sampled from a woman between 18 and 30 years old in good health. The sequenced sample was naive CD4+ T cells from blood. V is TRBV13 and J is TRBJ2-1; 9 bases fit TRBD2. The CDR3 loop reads CASSLWREGLNEQFF. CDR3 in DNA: TGTGCCAGCAGCTTATGGCGGGAGGGCCTCAATGAGCAGTTCTTC.